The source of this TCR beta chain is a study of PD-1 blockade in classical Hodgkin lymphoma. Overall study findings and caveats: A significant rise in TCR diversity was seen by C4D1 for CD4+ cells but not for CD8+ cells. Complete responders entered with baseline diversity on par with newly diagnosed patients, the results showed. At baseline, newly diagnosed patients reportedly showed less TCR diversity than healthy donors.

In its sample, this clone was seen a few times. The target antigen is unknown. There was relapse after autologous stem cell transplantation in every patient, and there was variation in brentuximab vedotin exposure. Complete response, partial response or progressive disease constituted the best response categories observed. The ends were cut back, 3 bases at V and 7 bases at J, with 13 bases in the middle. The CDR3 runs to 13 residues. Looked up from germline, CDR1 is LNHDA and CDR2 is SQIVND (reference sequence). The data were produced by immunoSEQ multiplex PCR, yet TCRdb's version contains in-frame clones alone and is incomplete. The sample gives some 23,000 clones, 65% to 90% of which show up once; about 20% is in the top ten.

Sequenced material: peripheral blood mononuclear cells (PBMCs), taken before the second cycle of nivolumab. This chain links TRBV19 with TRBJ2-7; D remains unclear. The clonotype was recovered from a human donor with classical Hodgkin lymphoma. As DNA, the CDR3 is TGTGCCAGTAGTATCCTACCGTCAAGGGAGCAGTACTTC. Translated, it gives CASSILPSREQYF.